Reported below is one TCR beta chain. This table comes from immunoSEQ multiplex PCR, and its TCRdb copy is limited to in-frame clones, with some not included. The data show roughly 68,000 clones, roughly 83% seen once. The CDR3 runs 17 residues. From germline, CDR1 is SGDLS and CDR2 YYNGEE. The V gene lost 3 bases and the J gene lost 6 bases, with 22 bases spanning the gap. This sample was included in a study of blood T cell repertoires in COVID-19. The genes are TRBV9 and TRBJ2-1; possible D gene TRBD2, 5 bases. The receptor was derived from a woman older than 75 with acute or convalescent COVID-19. The sample taken for sequencing was peripheral blood. DNA for the CDR3: TGTGCCAGCAGCGCTGTCACATCACGACGAGGGATCAATGAGCAGTTCTTC. This gives the protein CASSAVTSRRGINEQFF.